Each of the 7 T cell receptor beta chains below was sequenced from the same sample in a study of blood T cell repertoires in COVID-19. Produced via immunoSEQ multiplex PCR; TCRdb's table is partial and in-frame only. The table shows 200,000 to 300,000 clones, with over 80% occurring only once. The material sequenced was PBMCs or T cells enriched from blood (not recorded which). The origin of the receptors is a woman aged 35 to 49 who had been exposed to COVID-19.

The V call is TRBV6-2 or TRBV6-3, the J call TRBJ1-5; 8 nucleotides align to TRBD1. V shed 4 bases and J 11 bases; nucleotides not matched to a gene: 10. The CDR3 is 14 amino acids. Per germline, CDR1 MNHEY and CDR2 SVGEGT. CDR3 residues: CASSLQGATLAQHF. The CDR3 bases are TGTGCCAGCAGTTTGCAGGGGGCGACTTTAGCCCAGCATTTT.

The V gene is TRBV2, the J gene TRBJ2-1; 9 bases align to TRBD2. The CDR3 sequence is 14 residues long. Germline CDR1 SNHLY, CDR2 FYNNEI. Germline trimming cut 8 bases from V and 0 bases from J; bases unmatched to any gene: 2. CDR3 in amino acids: CASLSGSSYNEQFF. As DNA, the CDR3 is TGTGCCAGCCTTAGCGGGAGCTCCTACAATGAGCAGTTCTTC.

Regarding this clone: The sample carries other DNA sequences with the same CDR3. The DNA for the CDR3 is TGTGCCAGCAGCCGTACTAGCACCGGGGAGCTGTTTTTT. Translated, it gives CASSRTSTGELFF. This sequence joins TRBV13 and TRBJ2-2, with D possibly matching TRBD2 (5 bases). The CDR3 extends over 13 amino acids. Germline assignment: CDR1 PRHDT and CDR2 FYEKMQ (reference sequence). Trimming took 5 bases from V and 4 from J, leaving 8 bases between them.

This chain links TRBV18 with TRBJ1-4; 9 bases are shared with TRBD1. Germline trimming cut 3 bases from V and 2 bases from J; bases unmatched to any gene: 7. The CDR3 extends over 17 amino acids. Per germline, CDR1 KGHSH and CDR2 LQKENI. CDR3 sequence: CASSPYRTGETNEKLFF. The CDR3 DNA reads as TGTGCCAGCTCACCCTACCGGACAGGGGAGACTAATGAAAAACTGTTTTTT.

J is TRBJ1-1 and V is TRBV2, with D possibly being TRBD1 (5 bases). The CDR3 consists of 13 residues. V dropped 4 bases and J dropped 4 bases, with 10 bases sitting between them. Germline V lookup: CDR1 SNHLY, CDR2 FYNNEI. The CDR3 DNA follows: TGTGCCAGCAGTGTTTCAGGGCTCACTGAAGCTTTCTTT. Translated, it gives CASSVSGLTEAFF.

The rearrangement uses TRBV6-5 and TRBJ2-7; 11 bases map to TRBD2. CDR1 MNHEY and CDR2 SVGAGI come from the germline V gene. V lost 6 bases, J lost 3 bases, and 7 bases stayed unmatched. There are 15 residues in the CDR3. The DNA of the CDR3 is TGTGCCAGCAGCCGAACTAGCGGGGGAATCTACGAGCAGTACTTC. Protein: CASSRTSGGIYEQYF.

This clone was counted once. This chain uses TRBV21-1 with TRBJ1-4; the table names TRBD1, a call not compared with the DNA. TRBV21-1 represents a pseudogene. The CDR3 has 13 amino acids. CDR3 residues: CASVVRGHEKLFF. The CDR3 bases are TGTGCCAGCGTTGTCAGGGGCCATGAAAAACTGTTTTTT.